These 26 T cell receptor beta chains were sequenced from one sample in a study of cytomegalovirus exposure and HLA in healthy donors. The PCR ran on 60 Vbeta and 13 Jbeta primers. The assay was immunoSEQ multiplex PCR, and TCRdb's table has in-frame clones only and misses some. The table gives about 110,000 clones; the top ten clones make up 6.8% of it. Sequencing was carried out using PBMCs. These receptor sequences come from a man between 35 and 55 years old in good health and CMV-seropositive.

V gene TRBV11-2 combines with J gene TRBJ2-3; 8 nucleotides align to TRBD2. Germline V gives CDR1 SGHAT, CDR2 FQNNGV. The CDR3 covers 14 residues. V trimming: 5 bases; J trimming: 5 bases; junction bases outside the gene matches: 6. CDR3 region: CASSPAGARDTQYF. CDR3 bases: TGTGCCAGCAGCCCAGCGGGAGCCAGAGATACGCAGTATTTT.

The chain couples TRBV28 to TRBJ2-2; 8 bases fit TRBD1. The CDR3 length is 15 residues. The V segment lost 6 bases and the J segment 4 bases; nucleotides outside the gene matches: 7. Germline CDR1 reads MDHEN; CDR2 reads SYDVKM. CDR3 sequence (DNA): TGTGCCAGCAGCTTCAGGGGGCGGCGCACCGGGGAGCTGTTTTTT. Translated: CASSFRGRRTGELFF.

The rearrangement uses TRBV6-6 and TRBJ1-4; D is unresolved. V was shortened by 2 bases and J by 8 bases, with 9 bases between the two germline ends. CDR1 is MNHNY and CDR2 is SVGAGI in the germline V gene (reference sequence). The CDR3 length is 13 residues. The CDR3 region has the DNA TGTGCCAGCAGTTACGAGGTTTCAGAAAAACTGTTTTTT. Its protein product is CASSYEVSEKLFF.

The chain links TRBV6-1 to TRBJ2-3, with TRBD1 as a possible D gene (6 bases). Trimming removed 7 bases at V and 6 bases at J, with 17 bases between. This CDR3 spans 14 amino acids. CDR1 and CDR2 from the germline V gene are MNHNS and SASEGT. CDR3 DNA sequence: TGTGCCAGCAAAACTCAGGGGTCCCAGGATACGCAGTATTTT. Protein product: CASKTQGSQDTQYF.

The chain recombines TRBV5-6 with TRBJ2-1, with 9 bases matching TRBD2. The junction had 7 bases not matched to a gene; V was cut back by 4 bases and J by 8 bases. CDR1 is SGHDT, CDR2 YYEEEE, per germline. The CDR3 runs to 14 residues. The CDR3 loop is CASSPGGRADEQFF. The DNA for the CDR3 is TGTGCCAGCAGCCCGGGCGGGAGGGCCGATGAGCAGTTCTTC.

The rearrangement uses TRBV6-5 and TRBJ2-5; weak D call: TRBD1 (6 bases). The CDR3 consists of 14 residues. Trimming cost V 6 bases and J 5 bases, with 16 bases left between them. Germline CDR1 is MNHEY and CDR2 is SVGAGI. CDR3 region: CASSPGTLSETQYF. DNA of the CDR3: TGTGCCAGCAGCCCCGGGACACTCTCGGAGACCCAGTACTTC.

The rearrangement joins TRBV7-2 to TRBJ2-7; TRBD2 might be the D (6 bases). The CDR3 length is 16 residues. Per the germline V gene, CDR1 is SGHTA and CDR2 is FQGNSA. Trimming shortened V by 3 bases and J by 0 bases, and 15 bases separated the two germline ends. The CDR3 is CASSFFGGLSSYEQYF. CDR3 sequence (DNA): TGTGCCAGCAGCTTCTTCGGAGGGCTTAGCTCCTACGAGCAGTACTTC.

A note on this clone: Other DNA sequences from this sample encode an identical CDR3 as well. The V call is TRBV5-1, the J call TRBJ2-5, with D possibly matching TRBD2 (6 bases). The germline V and J ends were trimmed by 0 bases and 2 bases, with 14 bases remaining between them. CDR1 and CDR2 (germline): SGHRS, YFSETQ. The CDR3 has 16 residues. CDR3 bases: TGCGCCAGCAGCTTGGATTCGGAGGGGCCTCAAGAGACCCAGTACTTC. Translating gives CASSLDSEGPQETQYF.

The V gene is TRBV7-2, the J gene TRBJ2-1, with 7 bases fitting TRBD1. J gave up 6 bases and V 6 bases, and 14 bases lay outside the gene matches. The CDR3 covers 16 residues. Germline loops: CDR1 SGHTA, CDR2 FQGNSA. Here the CDR3 DNA reads TGTGCCAGCAGGGACGCCGGGACAGCTTACCCCAATGAGCAGTTCTTC. This codes for CASRDAGTAYPNEQFF.

This chain links TRBV4-2 with TRBJ2-7; maybe TRBD2 (5 bases). Trimming removed 2 bases from V and 4 bases from J, with 21 bases in between. Germline V gives CDR1 LGHNA, CDR2 YNFKEQ. The CDR3 length is 17 residues. The CDR3 loop reads CASSQIMGAIEHYEQYF. The CDR3 nucleotides read TGTGCCAGCAGCCAAATTATGGGAGCGATCGAGCATTACGAGCAGTACTTC.

The chain links TRBV6-5 to TRBJ1-1, with D hard to call. The germline V gene encodes CDR1 MNHEY and CDR2 SVGAGI. Trimming removed 0 bases at V and 5 bases at J, with 10 bases between. This CDR3 region has 14 residues. The CDR3 coding sequence is TGTGCCAGCAGTTACTCGACTGCGGGAACTGAAGCTTTCTTT. It codes for CASSYSTAGTEAFF.

The CDR3 nucleotides read TGTGCCAGCAACAGGGCGAACACTGAAGCTTTCTTT. It encodes CASNRANTEAFF. The V gene is TRBV6-5, the J gene TRBJ1-1; tentatively, D is TRBD1 (6 bases). V was shortened by 7 bases and J by 1 base, with 7 bases between the two germline ends. Germline CDR1 and CDR2: MNHEY and SVGAGI. The CDR3 contains 12 residues.

This sequence joins TRBV27 and TRBJ2-7, with D hard to call. The germline V and J ends were trimmed by 4 bases and 0 bases, with 7 bases remaining between them. Per the germline V gene, CDR1 is MNHEY and CDR2 is SMNVEV (reference sequence). CDR3 length: 13 amino acids. The CDR3 bases are TGTGCCAGCAGTTCGAGGAGCTCCTACGAGCAGTACTTC. Amino acid sequence: CASSSRSSYEQYF.

The chain links TRBV28 to TRBJ1-5; no definite D call. This CDR3 has 14 residues. Germline CDR1 reads MDHEN; CDR2 reads SYDVKM. Trimming removed 4 bases from V and 3 bases from J, with 10 bases in between. In DNA form, the CDR3 reads TGTGCCAGCAGTTATAGTACAGTCAATCAGCCCCAGCATTTT. Protein: CASSYSTVNQPQHF.

The chain has TRBV19 and TRBJ1-4; TRBD1 might be the D (5 bases). CDR1 and CDR2 from the germline V gene are LNHDA and SQIVND (reference sequence). This CDR3 has 12 amino acids. The V and J ends lost 5 bases and 8 bases respectively, with 9 bases between them. CDR3 residues: CASSGGLEKLFF. In nucleotides, the CDR3 is TGTGCCAGTAGTGGGGGACTAGAAAAACTGTTTTTT.

This chain links TRBV29-1 with TRBJ2-1; 7 nucleotides match TRBD2. Germline values: CDR1 SQVTM, CDR2 ANQGSEA. This CDR3 is built from 14 residues. V lost 7 bases, J lost 4 bases, and 10 bases stayed unmatched. CDR3 amino acids: CSAVRSGAYNEQFF. The DNA for the CDR3 is TGCAGCGCCGTCCGGAGCGGGGCGTACAATGAGCAGTTCTTC.

Here the CDR3 reads CATSSRAGSNQPQHF. The CDR3 coding sequence is TGTGCCACCAGCAGCAGGGCCGGTAGCAATCAGCCCCAGCATTTT. The rearrangement links TRBV15 to TRBJ1-5; TRBD1 might be the D (5 bases). The V and J ends lost 3 bases and 0 bases respectively, with 9 bases between them. This CDR3 has 15 amino acids. Germline loops: CDR1 LNHNV, CDR2 YYDKDF (reference sequence).

The rearrangement uses TRBV7-9 and TRBJ2-7, with D possibly matching TRBD2 (5 bases). V dropped 1 base and J dropped 6 bases, with 7 bases sitting between them. The CDR3 runs 12 residues. Germline values: CDR1 SEHNR, CDR2 FQNEAQ (reference sequence). The CDR3 nucleotides read TGTGCCAGCAGCTTAGTTGGGAGCGAGCAGTACTTC. Its protein product is CASSLVGSEQYF.

This chain links TRBV6-5 with TRBJ2-5, with 8 bases that match TRBD1. Germline loops: CDR1 MNHEY, CDR2 SVGAGI. V lost 6 bases, J lost 5 bases, and 8 bases stayed unmatched. The CDR3 has 14 amino acids. CDR3 amino acids: CASRTRGPRETQYF. The CDR3 DNA follows: TGTGCCAGCAGAACCAGGGGGCCGCGGGAGACCCAGTACTTC.

The CDR3 is CASSPRGWANVLTF. Here the CDR3 DNA reads TGTGCCAGCAGTCCCAGGGGCTGGGCCAACGTCCTGACTTTC. The chain joins TRBV27 to TRBJ2-6; maybe TRBD1 (6 bases). Germline V gene lookup returns CDR1 MNHEY and CDR2 SMNVEV (reference sequence). This CDR3 region has 14 residues. V lost 5 bases to trimming and J lost 5 bases, with 10 bases between them.

The genes are TRBV4-2 and TRBJ1-2; unclear D gene. The V gene's germline CDR1 is LGHNA and CDR2 YNFKEQ. The germline V and J ends were trimmed by 3 bases and 5 bases, with 7 bases remaining between them. This CDR3 comprises 12 residues. DNA for the CDR3: TGTGCCAGCAGCCAGCGGGGTTATGGCTACACCTTC. Translated, it gives CASSQRGYGYTF.

The V gene is TRBV28, the J gene TRBJ2-7; D perhaps matches TRBD2 (6 bases). Trimming shortened V by 7 bases and J by 5 bases, and 18 bases separated the two germline ends. Germline CDR1 is MDHEN and CDR2 is SYDVKM. This CDR3 region has 14 residues. CDR3 nucleotides: TGTGCCAGCACCCCTTTGGAGGGGTCCGACGAGCAGTACTTC. Translation gives CASTPLEGSDEQYF.

The chain recombines TRBV11-3 with TRBJ2-1; 8 nucleotides agree with TRBD2. The CDR3 has 16 amino acids. Germline assignment: CDR1 SGHNT and CDR2 YENEEA. Trimming at V came to 4 bases and at J to 1 base, leaving 6 bases not matched to a gene. In nucleotides, the CDR3 is TGTGCCAGCAGCTCCGGGGGGGCGCTTTCCTACAATGAGCAGTTCTTC. Its protein product is CASSSGGALSYNEQFF.

The chain uses TRBV6-5 and TRBJ2-1; D might be TRBD2 (5 bases). Germline V gene sequence: CDR1 MNHEY, CDR2 SVGAGI. The V end was cut by 0 bases, the J end by 8 bases, with 11 bases between. The CDR3 is 14 amino acids. The CDR3 region is CASSYSYAEDEQFF. Here the CDR3 DNA reads TGTGCCAGCAGTTACTCGTATGCGGAGGATGAGCAGTTCTTC.

This sequence joins TRBV7-3 and TRBJ2-3; possibly TRBD2 for D (6 bases). Germline loops: CDR1 SGHTA, CDR2 FQGTGA. The length of the CDR3 is 16 residues. The germline V and J ends were trimmed by 5 bases and 6 bases, with 21 bases remaining between them. The chain's CDR3 is CASSDGLLGRMDTQYF. In DNA form, the CDR3 reads TGTGCCAGCAGCGATGGGCTTTTGGGGAGGATGGATACGCAGTATTTT.

The genes are TRBV30 and TRBJ1-6, with TRBD1 matching over 9 bases. Per germline, CDR1 GTSNPN and CDR2 SVGIG (reference sequence). The CDR3 has 14 residues. V shed 0 bases, J shed 16 bases, and the junction held 10 bases outside the gene matches. The DNA for the CDR3 is TGTGCCTGGAGTGTCCCCGGGACAGGGACCCTACTCCACTTT. This encodes CAWSVPGTGTLLHF. Looking up the rest from reference TRBV30 and TRBJ1-6 gives the full variable domain: SQTIHQWPATLVQPVGSPLSLECTVEGTSNPNLYWYRQAAGRGLQLLFYSVGIGQISSEVPQNLSASRPQDRQFILSSKKLLLSDSGFYLCAWSVPGTGTLLHFGNGTRLTVT.